This entry concerns a single T cell receptor beta chain. These data come from a study of blood T cell repertoires in COVID-19. Method: immunoSEQ multiplex PCR; TCRdb's copy keeps in-frame clones and lacks some. Of some 300,000 clones listed, 88% are singletons. V lost 6 bases to trimming and J lost 4 bases; unmatched junction nucleotides: 9. Germline V CDR1 and CDR2: MNHEY, SVGEGT. The CDR3 extends over 15 amino acids. The sample was PBMCs or T cells enriched from blood (not recorded which). This TCR came from a woman aged 60-70 years in a cohort exposed to, infected with or recovered from COVID-19 (not recorded which). The rearrangement joins TRBV6-2 or TRBV6-3 to TRBJ1-5; 7 nucleotides agree with TRBD1. The DNA for the CDR3 is TGTGCCAGCAGCTATGAACAGGGGAGGAATCAGCCCCAGCATTTT. Translated, it gives CASSYEQGRNQPQHF.